The sequence of this TCR beta chain was determined in a study of blood T cells in healthy people across ages. Overall study results and limits: Fewer expanded clones and more diversity marked long-lived versus aged donors.

About this clonotype: The target antigen is unknown.

It was with a sample-barcoded 5' primer and a J-beta primer mix that a second PCR of roughly 7 to 12 cycles was run. A single record per CDR3 protein comes from TCRdb applying MiXCR to the 5' RACE reads. Of over 1,500,000 distinct CDR3 sequences detected, 49% appear once; the ten largest clones hold roughly 2.1%. PBMCs numbering at least 7 million were isolated per sample. V was trimmed by 4 bases and J by 5 bases, leaving 12 bases between them. Germline V gives CDR1 SNHLY, CDR2 FYNNEI. This CDR3 contains 14 residues. V and J are TRBV2 and TRBJ1-5; no clear D gene. The receptor comes from a woman between 40 and 50 years old in good health. The sequenced sample was blood. CDR3 amino acids: CASSVRRRDQPQHF. The CDR3 coding sequence is TGTGCCAGCAGTGTACGGAGGAGGGATCAGCCCCAGCATTTT.